This TCR beta chain originates from a study of STAT5B mutations in CD4+ large granular lymphocyte leukemia. Study-level findings and limits: Top patient clones used TRBV06 genes more often: 8/27 versus 2/35 in controls. No patients shared main leukemic clonotypes, though roughly 27% appeared at low frequency elsewhere.

This clone was picked up a small number of times. Antigen: not known. The repertoire was sequenced with immunoSEQ multiplex PCR; TCRdb's copy has only in-frame clones and lacks some. The sample gives around 35,000 clones, roughly two thirds of which show up once; 1.5% to 2% is in the top ten. Buffy coats from healthy blood donors served as controls. The CDR3 extends over 15 amino acids. Trimming left V 4 bases short and J 3 bases short, with 15 bases between. The germline gives CDR1 MNHEY, CDR2 SMNVEV (reference sequence). Sequencing was performed on CD4+ T cells from blood buffy coats. The TCR originated in a human donor in good health. The genes are TRBV27 and TRBJ1-2; maybe TRBD1 (6 bases). The CDR3 DNA reads as TGTGCCAGCAGTTCCCGGGGGGGGCTTTACTATGGCTACACCTTC. Translation: CASSSRGGLYYGYTF.